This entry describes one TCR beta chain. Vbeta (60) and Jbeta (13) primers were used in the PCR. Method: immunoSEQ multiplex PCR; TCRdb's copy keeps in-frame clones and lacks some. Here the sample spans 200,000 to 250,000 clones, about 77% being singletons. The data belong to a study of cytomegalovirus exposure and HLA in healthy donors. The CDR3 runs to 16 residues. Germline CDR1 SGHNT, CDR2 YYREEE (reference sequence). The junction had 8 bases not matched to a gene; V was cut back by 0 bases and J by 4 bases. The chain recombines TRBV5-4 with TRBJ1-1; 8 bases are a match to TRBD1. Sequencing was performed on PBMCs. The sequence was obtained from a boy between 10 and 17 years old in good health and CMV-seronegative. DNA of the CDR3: TGTGCCAGCAGCTTGGATCCAGGGGGCAGGAGCACTGAAGCTTTCTTT. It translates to CASSLDPGGRSTEAFF.